Shown below are 9 T cell receptor beta chains from a single sample sequenced in a study of OX40 agonist ivuxolimab in advanced cancers. Measured with immunoSEQ multiplex PCR; TCRdb has only the in-frame clones, and not every one. Among more than 55,000 clones listed, roughly nine tenths were seen once. The specimen was CD4+ or CD8+ T cells sorted from blood, collected in a trial of the OX40 agonist ivuxolimab. These receptors were taken from an adult with an advanced solid tumor such as melanoma, head and neck, liver or kidney cancer.

For the CDR3, the DNA is TGTGCCAGCAGTTTGTTTGGGAGGAGGGGCCTTAACTATGGCTACACCTTC. Its translation is CASSLFGRRGLNYGYTF. This chain uses TRBV28 with TRBJ1-2; a possible D gene is TRBD1 (5 bases). CDR1 and CDR2 from the germline V gene are MDHEN and SYDVKM. CDR3 length: 17 amino acids. V lost 3 bases, J lost 1 base, and 18 bases lay in between.

The sample holds a few counts of this clone. Written as DNA, the CDR3 is TGTGCCAGCAGCGTAGGAGGGGGCAGTATGAGTGAAAAACTGTTTTTT. Its translation is CASSVGGGSMSEKLFF. This chain joins TRBV9 and TRBJ1-4; 7 nucleotides align to TRBD1. The germline V gene has CDR1 SGDLS and CDR2 YYNGEE. The CDR3 runs to 16 residues. Trimming removed 0 bases from V and 7 bases from J; junction bases left unmatched: 9.

This chain links TRBV6-6 with TRBJ1-1; D not resolved. CDR3 size: 14 residues. Trimming took off 7 bases at V and 1 base at J, with 13 bases between the two ends. The germline V gene encodes CDR1 MNHNY and CDR2 SVGAGI (reference sequence). CDR3 DNA: TGTGCCAGCACCCCGTTCGGTACGAACACTGAAGCTTTCTTT. Translating it yields CASTPFGTNTEAFF.

The J gene is TRBJ1-3, the V gene TRBV6-1; TRBD1 might be the D (6 bases). There are 15 residues in the CDR3. The germline V gene encodes CDR1 MNHNS and CDR2 SASEGT. The V end was cut by 1 base, the J end by 0 bases, with 7 bases between. CDR3 region: CASSEGTDSGNTIYF. The CDR3 coding sequence is TGTGCCAGCAGTGAAGGGACAGACTCTGGAAACACCATATATTTT.

V and J are TRBV4-2 and TRBJ1-4; D is perhaps TRBD1 (5 bases). Trimming removed 5 bases from V and 7 bases from J, with 14 bases in between. This CDR3 region has 14 residues. Germline CDR1 LGHNA, CDR2 YNFKEQ. As DNA, the CDR3 is TGTGCCAGCAGCGTGGATTGGGGGTTTGAAAAACTGTTTTTT. Protein: CASSVDWGFEKLFF.

The rearrangement uses TRBV6-5 and TRBJ2-3; no clear D. V was trimmed by 4 bases and J by 2 bases, leaving 10 bases between them. The CDR3 length is 14 residues. CDR1 is MNHEY and CDR2 is SVGAGI in the germline V gene. The CDR3 sequence is CASSFRLPTDTQYF. In DNA form, the CDR3 reads TGTGCCAGCAGTTTTCGACTCCCCACAGATACGCAGTATTTT.

The chain combines TRBV25-1 with TRBJ2-5; D not certain. V lost 6 bases, J lost 5 bases, and 16 bases lay in between. This CDR3 spans 14 amino acids. Germline CDR1 reads MGHDK; CDR2 reads SYGVNS. The chain's CDR3 is CASRAEVSRETQYF. The DNA for the CDR3 is TGTGCCAGCAGAGCAGAGGTCAGCCGGGAGACCCAGTACTTC.

CDR3 amino acids: CASSRVKGLSYEQYF. CDR3 bases: TGTGCCAGCAGCCGAGTCAAGGGACTTTCCTACGAGCAGTACTTC. The genes are TRBV7-2 and TRBJ2-7; TRBD2 might be the D (6 bases). Germline CDR1 SGHTA, CDR2 FQGNSA. V lost 5 bases and J 1 base, leaving 15 bases between the germline ends. CDR3 length: 15 residues.

The rearrangement links TRBV5-1 to TRBJ2-5, with TRBD1 as a possible D gene (6 bases). The CDR3 length is 14 residues. Trimming stripped 7 bases from V and 4 bases from J, with 17 bases between. Looked up from germline, CDR1 is SGHRS and CDR2 is YFSETQ. The CDR3 region is CASLRGSGPETQYF. In nucleotides, the CDR3 is TGCGCCAGCCTCAGGGGTTCTGGGCCAGAGACCCAGTACTTC.